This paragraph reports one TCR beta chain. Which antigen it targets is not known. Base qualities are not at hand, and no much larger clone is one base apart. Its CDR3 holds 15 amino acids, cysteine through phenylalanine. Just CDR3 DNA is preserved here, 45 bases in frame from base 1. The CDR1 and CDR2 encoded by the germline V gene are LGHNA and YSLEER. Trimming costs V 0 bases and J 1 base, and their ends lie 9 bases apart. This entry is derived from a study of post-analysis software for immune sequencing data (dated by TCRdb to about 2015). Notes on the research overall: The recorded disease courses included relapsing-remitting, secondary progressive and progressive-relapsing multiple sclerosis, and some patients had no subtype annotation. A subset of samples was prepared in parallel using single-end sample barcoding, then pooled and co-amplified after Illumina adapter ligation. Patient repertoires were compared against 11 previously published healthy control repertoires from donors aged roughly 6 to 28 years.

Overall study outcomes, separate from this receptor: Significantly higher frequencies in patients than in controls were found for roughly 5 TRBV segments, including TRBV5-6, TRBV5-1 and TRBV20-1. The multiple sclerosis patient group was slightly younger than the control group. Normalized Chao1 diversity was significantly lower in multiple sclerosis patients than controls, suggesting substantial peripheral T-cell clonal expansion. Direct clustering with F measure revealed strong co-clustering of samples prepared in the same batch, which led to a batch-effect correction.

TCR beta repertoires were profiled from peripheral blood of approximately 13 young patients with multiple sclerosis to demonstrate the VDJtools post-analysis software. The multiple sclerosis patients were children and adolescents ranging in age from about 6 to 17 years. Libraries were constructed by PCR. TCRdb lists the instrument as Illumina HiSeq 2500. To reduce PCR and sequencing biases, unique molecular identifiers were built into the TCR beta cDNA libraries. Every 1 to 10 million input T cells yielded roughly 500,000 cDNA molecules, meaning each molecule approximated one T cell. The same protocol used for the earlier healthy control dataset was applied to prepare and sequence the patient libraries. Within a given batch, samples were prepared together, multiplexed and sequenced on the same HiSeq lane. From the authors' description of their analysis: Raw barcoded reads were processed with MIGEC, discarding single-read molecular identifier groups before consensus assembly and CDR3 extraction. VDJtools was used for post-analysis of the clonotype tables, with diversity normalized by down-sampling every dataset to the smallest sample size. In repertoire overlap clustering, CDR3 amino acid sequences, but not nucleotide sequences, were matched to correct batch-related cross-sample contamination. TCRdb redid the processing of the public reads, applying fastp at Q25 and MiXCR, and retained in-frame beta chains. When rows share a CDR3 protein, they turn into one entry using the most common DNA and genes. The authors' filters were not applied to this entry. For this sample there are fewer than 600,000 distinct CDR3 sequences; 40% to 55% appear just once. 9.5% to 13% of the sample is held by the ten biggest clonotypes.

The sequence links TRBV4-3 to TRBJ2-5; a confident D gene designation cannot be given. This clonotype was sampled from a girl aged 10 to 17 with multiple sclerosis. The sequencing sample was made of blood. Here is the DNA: TGCGCCAGCAGCCAAGAGTACAGTCCCCAAGAGACCCAGTACTTC. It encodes CASSQEYSPQETQYF.